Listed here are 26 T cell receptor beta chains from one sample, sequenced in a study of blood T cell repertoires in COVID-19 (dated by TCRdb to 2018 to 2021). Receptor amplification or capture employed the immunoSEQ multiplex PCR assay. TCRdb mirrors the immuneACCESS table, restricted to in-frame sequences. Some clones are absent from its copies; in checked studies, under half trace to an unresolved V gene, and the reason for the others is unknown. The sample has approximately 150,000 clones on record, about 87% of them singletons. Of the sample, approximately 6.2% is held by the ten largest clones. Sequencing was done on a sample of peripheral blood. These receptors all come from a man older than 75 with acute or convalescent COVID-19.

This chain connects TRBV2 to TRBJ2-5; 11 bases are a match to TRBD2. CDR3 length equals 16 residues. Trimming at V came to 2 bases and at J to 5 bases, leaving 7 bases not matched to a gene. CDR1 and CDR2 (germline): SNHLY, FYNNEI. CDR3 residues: CASSELASGGRETQYF. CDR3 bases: TGTGCCAGCAGTGAATTGGCTAGCGGGGGGCGGGAGACCCAGTACTTC.

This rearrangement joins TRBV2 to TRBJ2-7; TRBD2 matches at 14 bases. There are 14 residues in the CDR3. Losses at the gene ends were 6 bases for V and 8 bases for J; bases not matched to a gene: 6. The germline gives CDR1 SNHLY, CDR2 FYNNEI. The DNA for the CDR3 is TGTGCCAGCAGCGCGGGACTAGCGGGGGATAAGCAGTACTTC. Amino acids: CASSAGLAGDKQYF.

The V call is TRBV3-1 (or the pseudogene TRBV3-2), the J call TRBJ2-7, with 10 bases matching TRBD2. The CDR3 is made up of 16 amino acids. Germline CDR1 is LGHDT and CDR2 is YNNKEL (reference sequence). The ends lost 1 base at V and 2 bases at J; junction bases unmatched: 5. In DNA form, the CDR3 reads TGTGCCAGCAGCCAAGGGTTAGCGGGAGGACCCTACGAGCAGTACTTC. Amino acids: CASSQGLAGGPYEQYF.

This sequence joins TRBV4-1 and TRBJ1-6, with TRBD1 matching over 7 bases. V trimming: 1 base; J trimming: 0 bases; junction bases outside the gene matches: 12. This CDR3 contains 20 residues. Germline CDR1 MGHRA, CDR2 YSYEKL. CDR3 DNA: TGCGCCAGCAGCCAAGGAGGGGGACAGTCGTTGAGCTCCTATAATTCACCCCTCCACTTT. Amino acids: CASSQGGGQSLSSYNSPLHF.

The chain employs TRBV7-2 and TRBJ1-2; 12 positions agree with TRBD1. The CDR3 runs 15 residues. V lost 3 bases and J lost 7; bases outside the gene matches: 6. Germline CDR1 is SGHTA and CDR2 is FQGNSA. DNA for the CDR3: TGTGCCAGCAGCTTCAGGGACAGGGGGCGCTTTGGCTACACCTTC. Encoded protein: CASSFRDRGRFGYTF.

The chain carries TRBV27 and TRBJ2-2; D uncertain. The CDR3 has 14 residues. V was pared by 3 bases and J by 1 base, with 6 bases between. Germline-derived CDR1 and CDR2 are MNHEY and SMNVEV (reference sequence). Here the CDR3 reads CASSFQMNTGELFF. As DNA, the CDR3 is TGTGCCAGCAGTTTCCAGATGAACACCGGGGAGCTGTTTTTT.

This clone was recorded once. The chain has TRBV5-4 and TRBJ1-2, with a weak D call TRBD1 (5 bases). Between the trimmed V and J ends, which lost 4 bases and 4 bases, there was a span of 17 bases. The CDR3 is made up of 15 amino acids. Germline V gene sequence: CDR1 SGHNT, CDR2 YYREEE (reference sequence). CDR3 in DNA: TGTGCCAGCAGCGCCCGCGGAGGGACCGGCTATGGCTACACCTTC. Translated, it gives CASSARGGTGYGYTF. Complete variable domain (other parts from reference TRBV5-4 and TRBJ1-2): ETGVTQSPTHLIKTRGQQVTLRCSSQSGHNTVSWYQQALGQGPQFIFQYYREEENGRGNFPPRFSGLQFPNYSSELNVNALELDDSALYLCASSARGGTGYGYTFGSGTRLTVV.

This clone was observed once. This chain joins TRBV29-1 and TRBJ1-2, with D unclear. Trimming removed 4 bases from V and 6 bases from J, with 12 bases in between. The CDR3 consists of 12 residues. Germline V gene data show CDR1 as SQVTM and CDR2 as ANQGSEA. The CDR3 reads CSVAAHADGYTF. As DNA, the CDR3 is TGCAGCGTTGCCGCCCATGCGGATGGCTACACCTTC.

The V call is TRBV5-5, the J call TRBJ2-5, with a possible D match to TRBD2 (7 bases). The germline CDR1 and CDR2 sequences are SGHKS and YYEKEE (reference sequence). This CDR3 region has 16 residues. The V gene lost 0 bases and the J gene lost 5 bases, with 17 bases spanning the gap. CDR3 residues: CASSLAVGGRRETQYF. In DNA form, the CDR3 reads TGTGCCAGCAGCTTGGCCGTGGGGGGGCGTCGGGAGACCCAGTACTTC.

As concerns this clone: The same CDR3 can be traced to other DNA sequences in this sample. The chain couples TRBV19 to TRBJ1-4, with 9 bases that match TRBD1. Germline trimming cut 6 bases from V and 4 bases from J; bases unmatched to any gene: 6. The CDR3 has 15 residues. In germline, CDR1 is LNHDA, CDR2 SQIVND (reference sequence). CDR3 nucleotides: TGTGCCAGTAGCGCGCCGGGACAGGGTAATGAAAAACTGTTTTTT. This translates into CASSAPGQGNEKLFF. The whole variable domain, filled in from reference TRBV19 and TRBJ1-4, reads DGGITQSPKYLFRKEGQNVTLSCEQNLNHDAMYWYRQDPGQGLRLIYYSQIVNDFQKGDIAEGYSVSREKKESFPLTVTSAQKNPTAFYLCASSAPGQGNEKLFFGSGTQLSVL.

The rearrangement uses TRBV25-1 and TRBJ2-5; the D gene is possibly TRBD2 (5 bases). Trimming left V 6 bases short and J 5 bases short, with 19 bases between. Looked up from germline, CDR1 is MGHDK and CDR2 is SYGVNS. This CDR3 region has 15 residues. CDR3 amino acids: CASSTHFDGGETQYF. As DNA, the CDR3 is TGTGCCAGCAGCACCCATTTCGATGGAGGCGAGACCCAGTACTTC.

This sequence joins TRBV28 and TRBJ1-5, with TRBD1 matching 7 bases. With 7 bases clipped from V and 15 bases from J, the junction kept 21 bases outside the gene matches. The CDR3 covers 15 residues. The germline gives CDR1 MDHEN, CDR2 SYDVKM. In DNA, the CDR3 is TGTGCCAGCACCCCCAGGGACAGACCGGTTCATGGTGGGCATTTT. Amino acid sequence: CASTPRDRPVHGGHF.

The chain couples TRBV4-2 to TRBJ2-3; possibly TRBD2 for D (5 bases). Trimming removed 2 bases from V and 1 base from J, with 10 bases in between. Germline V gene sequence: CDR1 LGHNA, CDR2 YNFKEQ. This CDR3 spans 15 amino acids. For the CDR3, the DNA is TGTGCCAGCAGCCAATCGTGGGGAGGCACAGATACGCAGTATTTT. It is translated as CASSQSWGGTDTQYF.

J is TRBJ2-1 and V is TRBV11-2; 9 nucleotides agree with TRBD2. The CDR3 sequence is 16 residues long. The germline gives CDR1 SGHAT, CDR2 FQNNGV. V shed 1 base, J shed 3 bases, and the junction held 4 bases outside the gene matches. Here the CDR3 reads CASSLVGTSIYNEQFF. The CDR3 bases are TGTGCCAGCAGCTTAGTAGGGACTAGCATCTACAATGAGCAGTTCTTC.

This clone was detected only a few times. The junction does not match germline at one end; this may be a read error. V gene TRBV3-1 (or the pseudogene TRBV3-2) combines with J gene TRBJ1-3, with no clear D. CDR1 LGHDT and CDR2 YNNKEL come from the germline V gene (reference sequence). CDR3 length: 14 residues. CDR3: CASSPRPDGDTIYF. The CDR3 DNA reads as TGTGCCAGCAGCCCCCGACCAGATGGAGACACCATATATTTT.

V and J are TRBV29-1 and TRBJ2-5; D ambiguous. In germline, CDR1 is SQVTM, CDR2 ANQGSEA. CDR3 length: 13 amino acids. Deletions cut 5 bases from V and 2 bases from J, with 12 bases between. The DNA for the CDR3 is TGCAGCGTTTCTAGGAGACCACAAGAGACCCAGTACTTC. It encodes CSVSRRPQETQYF. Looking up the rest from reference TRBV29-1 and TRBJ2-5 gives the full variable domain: SAVISQKPSRDICQRGTSLTIQCQVDSQVTMMFWYRQQPGQSLTLIATANQGSEATYESGFVIDKFPISRPNLTFSTLTVSNMSPEDSSIYLCSVSRRPQETQYFGPGTRLLVL.

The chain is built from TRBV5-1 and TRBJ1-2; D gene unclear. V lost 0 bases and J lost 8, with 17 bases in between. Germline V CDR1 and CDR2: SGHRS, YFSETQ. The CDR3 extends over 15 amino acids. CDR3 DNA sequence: TGCGCCAGCAGCTTGGAAGGCGGCCGAACTATGGGCTACACCTTC. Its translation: CASSLEGGRTMGYTF.

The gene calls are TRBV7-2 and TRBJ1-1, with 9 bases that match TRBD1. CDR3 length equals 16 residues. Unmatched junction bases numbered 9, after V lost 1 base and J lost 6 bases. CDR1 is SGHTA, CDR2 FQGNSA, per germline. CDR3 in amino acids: CASSLESGTGLAEAFF. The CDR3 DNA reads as TGTGCCAGCAGCTTAGAATCCGGGACAGGGCTGGCTGAAGCTTTCTTT.

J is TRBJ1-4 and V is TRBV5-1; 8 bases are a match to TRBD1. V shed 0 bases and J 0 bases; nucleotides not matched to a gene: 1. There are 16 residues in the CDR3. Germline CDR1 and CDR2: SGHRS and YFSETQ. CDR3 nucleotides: TGCGCCAGCAGCTTGGGACAGGGGCCAACTAATGAAAAACTGTTTTTT. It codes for CASSLGQGPTNEKLFF.

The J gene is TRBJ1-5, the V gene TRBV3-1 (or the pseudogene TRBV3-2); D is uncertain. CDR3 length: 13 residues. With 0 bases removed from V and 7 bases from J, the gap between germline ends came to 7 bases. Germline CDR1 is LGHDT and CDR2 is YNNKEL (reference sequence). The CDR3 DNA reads TGTGCCAGCAGCCAAGATCCTCGGCAGCCCCAGCATTTT. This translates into CASSQDPRQPQHF.

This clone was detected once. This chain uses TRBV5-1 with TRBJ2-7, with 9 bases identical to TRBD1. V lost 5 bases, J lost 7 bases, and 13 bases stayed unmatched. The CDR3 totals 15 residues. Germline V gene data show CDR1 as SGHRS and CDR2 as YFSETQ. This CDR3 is CASSSPGQGLGEQYF. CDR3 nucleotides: TGCGCCAGCAGTTCGCCGGGACAGGGCCTGGGTGAGCAGTACTTC.

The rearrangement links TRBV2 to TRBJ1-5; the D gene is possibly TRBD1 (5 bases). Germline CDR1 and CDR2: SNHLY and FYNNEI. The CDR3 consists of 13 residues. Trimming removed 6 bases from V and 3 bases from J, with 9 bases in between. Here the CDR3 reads CASSRDFNQPQHF. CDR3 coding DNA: TGTGCCAGCAGCCGGGACTTCAATCAGCCCCAGCATTTT.

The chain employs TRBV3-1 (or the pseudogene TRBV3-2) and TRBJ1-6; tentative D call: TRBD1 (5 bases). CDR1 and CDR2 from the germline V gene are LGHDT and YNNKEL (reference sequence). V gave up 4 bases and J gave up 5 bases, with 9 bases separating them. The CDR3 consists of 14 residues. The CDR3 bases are TGTGCCAGCAGCCCCGACAGAAATAATTCACCCCTCCACTTT. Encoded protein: CASSPDRNNSPLHF.

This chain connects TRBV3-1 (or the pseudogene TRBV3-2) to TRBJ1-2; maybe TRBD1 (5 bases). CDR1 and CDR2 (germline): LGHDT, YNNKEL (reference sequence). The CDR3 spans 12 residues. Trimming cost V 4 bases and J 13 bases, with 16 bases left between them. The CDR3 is CASSLTGLPGTF. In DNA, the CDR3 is TGTGCCAGCAGCCTAACGGGACTCCCGGGCACCTTC.

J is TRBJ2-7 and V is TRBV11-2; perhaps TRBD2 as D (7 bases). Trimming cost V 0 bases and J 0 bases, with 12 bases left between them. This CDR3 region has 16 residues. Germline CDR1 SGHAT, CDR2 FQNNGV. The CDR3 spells CASSLERGGGSYEQYF. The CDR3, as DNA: TGTGCCAGCAGCTTAGAAAGGGGGGGCGGCTCCTACGAGCAGTACTTC.

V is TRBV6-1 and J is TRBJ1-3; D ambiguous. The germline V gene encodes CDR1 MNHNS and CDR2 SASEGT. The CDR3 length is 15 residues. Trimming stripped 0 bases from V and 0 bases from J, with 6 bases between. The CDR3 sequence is CASSEALSSGNTIYF. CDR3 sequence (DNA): TGTGCCAGCAGTGAAGCCCTCAGCTCTGGAAACACCATATATTTT.